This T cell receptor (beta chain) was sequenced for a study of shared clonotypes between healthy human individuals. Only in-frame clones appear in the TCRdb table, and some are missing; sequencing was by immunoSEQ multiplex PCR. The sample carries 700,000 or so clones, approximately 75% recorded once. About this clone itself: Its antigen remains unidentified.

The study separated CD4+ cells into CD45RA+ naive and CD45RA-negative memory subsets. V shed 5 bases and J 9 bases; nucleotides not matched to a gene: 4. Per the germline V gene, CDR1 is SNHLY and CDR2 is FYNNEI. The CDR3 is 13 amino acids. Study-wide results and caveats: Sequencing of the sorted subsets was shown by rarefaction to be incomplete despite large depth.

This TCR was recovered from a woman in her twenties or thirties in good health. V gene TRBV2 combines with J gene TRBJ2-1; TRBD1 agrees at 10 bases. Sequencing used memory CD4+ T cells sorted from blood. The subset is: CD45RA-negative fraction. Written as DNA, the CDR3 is TGTGCCAGCAGTCCCAGACAGGGGGCTGAGCAGTTCTTC. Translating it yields CASSPRQGAEQFF.